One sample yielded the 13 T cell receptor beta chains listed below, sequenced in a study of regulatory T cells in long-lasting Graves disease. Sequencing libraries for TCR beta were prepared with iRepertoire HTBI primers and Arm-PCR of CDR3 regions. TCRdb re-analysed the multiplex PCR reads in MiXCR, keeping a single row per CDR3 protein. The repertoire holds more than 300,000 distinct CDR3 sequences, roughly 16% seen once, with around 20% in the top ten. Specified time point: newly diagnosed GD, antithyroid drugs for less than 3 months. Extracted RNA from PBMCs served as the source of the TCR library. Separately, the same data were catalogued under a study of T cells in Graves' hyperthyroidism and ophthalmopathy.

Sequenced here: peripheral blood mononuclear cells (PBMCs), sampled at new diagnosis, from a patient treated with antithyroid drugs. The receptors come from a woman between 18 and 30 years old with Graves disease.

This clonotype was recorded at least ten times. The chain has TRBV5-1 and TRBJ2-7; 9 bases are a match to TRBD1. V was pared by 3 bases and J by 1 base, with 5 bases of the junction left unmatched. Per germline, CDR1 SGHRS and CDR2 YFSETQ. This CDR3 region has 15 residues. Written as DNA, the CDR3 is TGCGCCAGCAGCTCGGGACAGGGTGTTTCCTACGAGCAGTACTTC. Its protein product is CASSSGQGVSYEQYF.

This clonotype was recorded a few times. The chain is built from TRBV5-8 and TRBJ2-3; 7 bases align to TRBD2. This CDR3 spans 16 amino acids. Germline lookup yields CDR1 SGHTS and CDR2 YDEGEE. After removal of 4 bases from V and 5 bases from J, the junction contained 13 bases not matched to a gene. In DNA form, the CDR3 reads TGTGCCAGCAGCGGATTCTTGGCGGGAGTTGAAGATACGCAGTATTTT. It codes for CASSGFLAGVEDTQYF.

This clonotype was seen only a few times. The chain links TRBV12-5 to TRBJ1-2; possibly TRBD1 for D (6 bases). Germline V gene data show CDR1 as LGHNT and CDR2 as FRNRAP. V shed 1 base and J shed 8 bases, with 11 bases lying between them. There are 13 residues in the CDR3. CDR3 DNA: TGTGCTAGTGGTTTGGGAACTGGACAGGGCTACACCTTC. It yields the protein CASGLGTGQGYTF.

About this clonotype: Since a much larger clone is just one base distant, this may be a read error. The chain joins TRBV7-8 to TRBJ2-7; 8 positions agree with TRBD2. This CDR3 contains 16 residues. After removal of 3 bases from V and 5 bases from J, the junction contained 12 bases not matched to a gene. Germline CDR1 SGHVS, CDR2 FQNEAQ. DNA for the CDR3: TGTGCCAGCAGCTTCACTCTGAGCGGGAGTGCCCACGAGCAGTACTTC. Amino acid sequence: CASSFTLSGSAHEQYF.

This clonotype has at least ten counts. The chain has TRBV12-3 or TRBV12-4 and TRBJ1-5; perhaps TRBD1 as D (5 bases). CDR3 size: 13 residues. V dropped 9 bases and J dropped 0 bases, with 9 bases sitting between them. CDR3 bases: TGTGCCAGTTTAGGGGTTAGCAATCAGCCCCAGCATTTT. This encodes CASLGVSNQPQHF.

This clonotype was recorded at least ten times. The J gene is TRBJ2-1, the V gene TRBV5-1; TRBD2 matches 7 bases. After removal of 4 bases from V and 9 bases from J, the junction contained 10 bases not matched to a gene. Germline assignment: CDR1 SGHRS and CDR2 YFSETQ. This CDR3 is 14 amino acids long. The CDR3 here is CASSPRLAAIEQFF. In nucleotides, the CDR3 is TGCGCCAGCAGCCCAAGACTAGCCGCCATTGAGCAGTTCTTC.

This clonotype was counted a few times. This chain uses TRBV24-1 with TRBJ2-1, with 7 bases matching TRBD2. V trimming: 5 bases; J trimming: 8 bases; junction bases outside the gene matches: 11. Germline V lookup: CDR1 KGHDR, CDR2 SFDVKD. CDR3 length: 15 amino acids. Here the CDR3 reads CATSGLGGVGDEQFF. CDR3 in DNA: TGTGCCACCAGTGGCCTGGGGGGGGTTGGCGATGAGCAGTTCTTC.

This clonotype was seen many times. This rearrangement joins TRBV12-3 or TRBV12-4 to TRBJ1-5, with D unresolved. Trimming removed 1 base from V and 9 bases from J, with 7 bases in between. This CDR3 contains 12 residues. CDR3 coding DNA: TGTGCCAGCAGTTTAGATAGGAGGCCCCAGCATTTT. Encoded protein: CASSLDRRPQHF.

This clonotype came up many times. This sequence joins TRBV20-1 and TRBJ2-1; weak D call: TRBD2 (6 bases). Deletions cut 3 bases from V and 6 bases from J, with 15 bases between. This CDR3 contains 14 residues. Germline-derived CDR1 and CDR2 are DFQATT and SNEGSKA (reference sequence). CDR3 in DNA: TGCAGTGCTAGTCGCGGGGCGGATCTCAATGAGCAGTTCTTC. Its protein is CSASRGADLNEQFF.

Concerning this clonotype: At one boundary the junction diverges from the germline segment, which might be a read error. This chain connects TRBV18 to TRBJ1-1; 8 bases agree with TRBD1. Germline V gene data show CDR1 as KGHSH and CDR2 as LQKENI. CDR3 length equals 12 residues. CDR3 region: CAGSQTGAEAFF. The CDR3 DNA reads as TGTGCCGGCTCACAGACAGGGGCTGAAGCTTTCTTT.

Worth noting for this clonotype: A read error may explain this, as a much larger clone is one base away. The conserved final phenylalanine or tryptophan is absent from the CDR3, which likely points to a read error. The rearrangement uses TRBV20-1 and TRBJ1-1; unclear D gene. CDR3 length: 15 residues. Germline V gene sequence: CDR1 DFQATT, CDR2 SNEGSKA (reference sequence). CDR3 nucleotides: TGCAGTGCTAGAGATCTCGAAAAGGAGAACCCTGAAGCTTTCCTT. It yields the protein CSARDLEKENPEAFL.

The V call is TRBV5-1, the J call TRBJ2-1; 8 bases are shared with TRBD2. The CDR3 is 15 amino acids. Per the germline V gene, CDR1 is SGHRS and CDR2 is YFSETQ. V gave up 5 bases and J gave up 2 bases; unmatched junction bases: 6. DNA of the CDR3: TGCGCCAGCAGAATCCCGGGACTAGCCTACAATGAGCAGTTCTTC. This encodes CASRIPGLAYNEQFF. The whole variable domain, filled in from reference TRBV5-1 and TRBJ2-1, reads KAGVTQTPRYLIKTRGQQVTLSCSPISGHRSVSWYQQTPGQGLQFLFEYFSETQRNKGNFPGRFSGRQFSNSRSEMNVSTLELGDSALYLCASRIPGLAYNEQFFGPGTRLTVL.

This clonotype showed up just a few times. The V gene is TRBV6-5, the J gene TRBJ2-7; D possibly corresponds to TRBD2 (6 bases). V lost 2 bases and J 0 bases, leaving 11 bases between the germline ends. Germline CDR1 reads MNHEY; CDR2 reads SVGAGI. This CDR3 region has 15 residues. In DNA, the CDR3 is TGTGCCAGCAGTTACCGCGGGGTGACCTCCTACGAGCAGTACTTC. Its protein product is CASSYRGVTSYEQYF.